The 9 T cell receptor beta chains given below trace back to one sample, sequenced in a study of blood T cell repertoires in COVID-19. Profiled with immunoSEQ multiplex PCR; TCRdb holds only in-frame clones, not every one. The profile shows around 300,000 clones, around 86% of them singletons. The sample comprised peripheral blood. These receptors originate from a woman aged 25 to 39 who had recovered from COVID-19.

CDR3 amino acids: CASSLSWGVTEAFF. CDR3 in DNA: TGTGCCAGCAGCCTCAGCTGGGGAGTCACTGAAGCTTTCTTT. The gene calls are TRBV27 and TRBJ1-1; D gene ambiguous. The CDR3 totals 14 residues. Trimming removed 6 bases from V and 4 bases from J, with 15 bases in between. CDR1 and CDR2 from the germline V gene are MNHEY and SMNVEV (reference sequence).

The chain is built from TRBV7-2 and TRBJ2-7, with 12 bases lining up with TRBD1. The junction had 9 bases not matched to a gene; V was cut back by 2 bases and J by 1 base. CDR1 is SGHTA, CDR2 FQGNSA, per germline. There are 18 residues in the CDR3. The DNA of the CDR3 is TGTGCCAGCAGCTTATGGGGACAGGGGGCGAAAAGTTCCTACGAGCAGTACTTC. It yields the protein CASSLWGQGAKSSYEQYF.

V and J are TRBV2 and TRBJ2-5; no reliable D call. The CDR3 consists of 13 residues. CDR1 and CDR2 (germline): SNHLY, FYNNEI. V lost 6 bases and J lost 1, with 9 bases in between. The CDR3 DNA reads TGTGCCAGCAGGGTAGCACGCCAAGAGACCCAGTACTTC. Its translation: CASRVARQETQYF.

A note on this clone: The sample carries other DNA sequences with the same CDR3. The chain joins TRBV3-1 (or the pseudogene TRBV3-2) to TRBJ1-5, with 10 bases that match TRBD1. The ends lost 4 bases at V and 4 bases at J; junction bases unmatched: 4. The germline CDR1 and CDR2 sequences are LGHDT and YNNKEL (reference sequence). This CDR3 spans 15 amino acids. The CDR3: CASSRSGQGNQPQHF. The CDR3 coding sequence is TGTGCCAGCAGCCGATCGGGACAGGGGAATCAGCCCCAGCATTTT.

The gene calls are TRBV6-5 and TRBJ2-2; perhaps TRBD2 as D (6 bases). This CDR3 region has 15 residues. Trimming stripped 5 bases from V and 4 bases from J, with 14 bases between. Germline V gives CDR1 MNHEY, CDR2 SVGAGI. This chain's CDR3 is CASSNREWGTGELFF. CDR3 DNA sequence: TGTGCCAGCAGTAACCGGGAGTGGGGCACCGGGGAGCTGTTTTTT.

This chain joins TRBV19 and TRBJ2-3, with 11 bases aligning to TRBD2. Trimming removed 4 bases from V and 4 bases from J; junction bases left unmatched: 4. The CDR3 has 15 amino acids. From germline, CDR1 is LNHDA and CDR2 SQIVND (reference sequence). The CDR3 loop reads CASSTGTSGADTQYF. The CDR3 DNA reads as TGTGCCAGTAGTACTGGGACTAGCGGAGCAGATACGCAGTATTTT. The full variable domain, in which reference TRBV19 and TRBJ2-3 provide the parts outside the CDR3, is DGGITQSPKYLFRKEGQNVTLSCEQNLNHDAMYWYRQDPGQGLRLIYYSQIVNDFQKGDIAEGYSVSREKKESFPLTVTSAQKNPTAFYLCASSTGTSGADTQYFGPGTRLTVL.

The V and J genes are TRBV9 and TRBJ2-1, with 8 bases fitting TRBD2. The germline gives CDR1 SGDLS, CDR2 YYNGEE. This CDR3 is built from 15 residues. Unmatched junction bases numbered 6, after V lost 2 bases and J lost 5 bases. The CDR3 spells CASSVQREPHNEQFF. The CDR3, as DNA: TGTGCCAGCAGCGTTCAGCGGGAGCCACACAATGAGCAGTTCTTC.

Points on this clone: Other DNA sequences in this sample translate to the same CDR3. J is TRBJ2-2 and V is TRBV2; 9 nucleotides match TRBD1. CDR1 SNHLY and CDR2 FYNNEI come from the germline V gene. This CDR3 is built from 13 residues. The V segment lost 6 bases and the J segment 5 bases; nucleotides outside the gene matches: 1. The CDR3 DNA sequence: TGTGCCAGCAGGGGACAGGGTACCGGGGAGCTGTTTTTT. It codes for CASRGQGTGELFF.

This sequence joins TRBV29-1 and TRBJ2-7; 12 nucleotides line up with TRBD2. CDR3 size: 13 residues. Trimming removed 4 bases from V and 3 bases from J; junction bases left unmatched: 1. Germline values: CDR1 SQVTM, CDR2 ANQGSEA. For the CDR3, the DNA is TGCAGCGTTGGGGGACTAGCGGGCTACGAGCAGTACTTC. Protein sequence: CSVGGLAGYEQYF.